The 31 T cell receptor beta chains below all came from one sample that was sequenced in a study of vaccination effects on CD4 cells after COVID-19. Their target antigens are unknown. ViraFEST assay sequencing came after antigen-specific CD4+ T cells were expanded with viral peptide pools. After roughly 11 days in culture, the CD4+ T cells were isolated. Everyone in the study got two shots of either the BNT162b2 or mRNA-1273 vaccine. Method: immunoSEQ multiplex PCR; TCRdb's copy keeps in-frame clones and lacks some. The sample has about 80,000 clones, more than 60% seen once; the top ten hold 0.85% to 1.3%. Sequenced here: CD4+ T cells from PBMCs cultured with HCoV-OC43 spike peptides, sampled after COVID-19 vaccination. Subset defined: HCoV-OC43 spike overlapping peptide pool stimulation. Every receptor here comes from a human donor who received a COVID-19 vaccine.

This rearrangement joins TRBV5-1 to TRBJ2-4; TRBD2 is a possible D gene (5 bases). Germline CDR1 is SGHRS and CDR2 is YFSETQ. CDR3 length equals 15 residues. V shed 2 bases and J shed 6 bases, with 15 bases lying between them. The chain's CDR3 is CASSFDLAASNIQYF. CDR3 bases: TGCGCCAGCAGCTTTGACCTAGCCGCCTCAAACATTCAGTACTTC.

A few counts support this clone. The J gene is TRBJ2-2, the V gene TRBV7-2; D may be TRBD1 (5 bases). Germline V gives CDR1 SGHTA, CDR2 FQGNSA. The ends were cut back, 3 bases at V and 3 bases at J, with 11 bases in the middle. There are 15 residues in the CDR3. DNA of the CDR3: TGTGCCAGCAGCTTCTCCAGGGTCGACACCGGGGAGCTGTTTTTT. Translating it yields CASSFSRVDTGELFF. Combining the CDR3 with reference TRBV7-2 and TRBJ2-2 gives the whole variable domain GAGVSQSPSNKVTEKGKDVELRCDPISGHTALYWYRQSLGQGLEFLIYFQGNSAPDKSGLPSDRFSAERTGGSVSTLTIQRTQQEDSAVYLCASSFSRVDTGELFFGEGSRLTVL.

The chain couples TRBV12-3 or TRBV12-4 to TRBJ2-2; weak D call: TRBD2 (6 bases). There are 12 residues in the CDR3. The V and J ends lost 6 bases and 9 bases respectively, with 11 bases between them. The CDR3 reads CASSQAGRELFF. The DNA for the CDR3 is TGTGCCAGCAGCCAGGCGGGGAGGGAGCTGTTTTTT.

The chain joins TRBV6-2 or TRBV6-3 to TRBJ1-2; D gene ambiguous. CDR3 length: 11 amino acids. Trimming removed 2 bases from V and 8 bases from J, with 6 bases in between. Germline-derived CDR1 and CDR2 are MNHEY and SVGEGT. DNA for the CDR3: TGTGCCAGCAGTTACCCGCCGGGCTACACCTTC. It yields the protein CASSYPPGYTF.

CDR3 residues: CASADYGQQETQYF. DNA of the CDR3: TGTGCCAGCGCCGACTACGGACAGCAAGAGACCCAGTACTTC. The J gene is TRBJ2-5, the V gene TRBV6-5; perhaps TRBD1 as D (6 bases). The V and J ends lost 8 bases and 2 bases respectively, with 15 bases between them. Germline CDR1 reads MNHEY; CDR2 reads SVGAGI. The CDR3 is made up of 14 amino acids.

CDR3 sequence (DNA): TGTGCCAGCAGTCCGGGGGGGAGAAGCAATCAGCCCCAGCATTTT. Its translation is CASSPGGRSNQPQHF. This chain uses TRBV28 with TRBJ1-5, with D perhaps TRBD1 (5 bases). V lost 5 bases to trimming and J lost 1 base, with 12 bases between them. The CDR3 has 15 residues. Germline values: CDR1 MDHEN, CDR2 SYDVKM.

V gene TRBV11-2 combines with J gene TRBJ1-5; TRBD1 might be the D (5 bases). This CDR3 spans 15 amino acids. The germline V gene encodes CDR1 SGHAT and CDR2 FQNNGV. V lost 5 bases and J 5 bases, leaving 16 bases between the germline ends. The DNA for the CDR3 is TGTGCCAGCAGCCCTACGGGGCGAGGGGATCAGCCCCAGCATTTT. Translation gives CASSPTGRGDQPQHF.

The chain employs TRBV30 and TRBJ2-5; tentatively, D is TRBD2 (6 bases). From germline, CDR1 is GTSNPN and CDR2 SVGIG (reference sequence). The CDR3 is 12 residues long. V was trimmed by 4 bases and J by 4 bases, leaving 10 bases between them. The CDR3 nucleotides are TGTGCCTGGAATAGCGGAATAGAGACCCAGTACTTC. This translates into CAWNSGIETQYF.

V and J are TRBV7-2 and TRBJ1-5, with D perhaps TRBD1 (5 bases). Germline V gene data show CDR1 as SGHTA and CDR2 as FQGNSA. V lost 2 bases, J lost 4 bases, and 12 bases lay in between. The CDR3 length is 15 residues. The CDR3 protein is CASSLMGGTNQPQHF. The CDR3 DNA follows: TGTGCCAGCAGCTTAATGGGGGGAACTAATCAGCCCCAGCATTTT. The whole variable domain, filled in from reference TRBV7-2 and TRBJ1-5, reads GAGVSQSPSNKVTEKGKDVELRCDPISGHTALYWYRQSLGQGLEFLIYFQGNSAPDKSGLPSDRFSAERTGGSVSTLTIQRTQQEDSAVYLCASSLMGGTNQPQHFGDGTRLSIL.

The chain links TRBV18 to TRBJ1-6, with D unclear. The CDR3 extends over 15 amino acids. The germline V and J ends were trimmed by 1 base and 10 bases, with 14 bases remaining between them. Germline CDR1 and CDR2: KGHSH and LQKENI. CDR3 sequence: CASSPRVMGLSPLHF. The CDR3 nucleotides read TGTGCCAGCTCACCACGGGTCATGGGGTTATCACCCCTCCACTTT.

This clone has only one observation. The rearrangement links TRBV19 to TRBJ2-1, with D perhaps matching TRBD2 (6 bases). Germline V CDR1 and CDR2: LNHDA, SQIVND (reference sequence). V was pared by 2 bases and J by 4 bases, with 12 bases between. This CDR3 spans 15 amino acids. Written as DNA, the CDR3 is TGTGCCAGTAGTATAAGCGGGTCCGGTTACAATGAGCAGTTCTTC. Its protein is CASSISGSGYNEQFF.

This clone was detected only a few times. The rearrangement joins TRBV2 to TRBJ2-2; D unclear. The CDR3 runs 16 residues. Per germline, CDR1 SNHLY and CDR2 FYNNEI. V was cut by 2 bases and J by 0 bases, with 10 bases left in between. The CDR3 sequence is CASSEIGLSNTGELFF. In DNA, the CDR3 is TGTGCCAGCAGTGAAATAGGTCTATCGAACACCGGGGAGCTGTTTTTT.

The chain combines TRBV19 with TRBJ1-5, with a weak D call TRBD1 (5 bases). Trimming removed 10 bases at V and 0 bases at J, with 13 bases between. Germline lookup yields CDR1 LNHDA and CDR2 SQIVND (reference sequence). The CDR3 is 14 amino acids. CDR3 in amino acids: CAIDSRYSNQPQHF. DNA for the CDR3: TGTGCCATTGACAGCCGGTATAGCAATCAGCCCCAGCATTTT.

The chain is built from TRBV9 and TRBJ2-4; 10 nucleotides agree with TRBD2. The germline V gene has CDR1 SGDLS and CDR2 YYNGEE. The trim removed 4 bases at V and 8 bases at J, leaving 12 bases unmatched. This CDR3 spans 16 amino acids. The CDR3 loop is CASSPQPGLANDIQYF. The CDR3 DNA is TGTGCCAGCAGCCCCCAGCCGGGACTAGCGAATGACATTCAGTACTTC. Full variable domain (outside the CDR3, taken from reference TRBV9 and TRBJ2-4): DSGVTQTPKHLITATGQRVTLRCSPRSGDLSVYWYQQSLDQGLQFLIQYYNGEERAKGNILERFSAQQFPDLHSELNLSSLELGDSALYFCASSPQPGLANDIQYFGAGTRLSVL.

This chain joins TRBV7-9 and TRBJ1-5; no reliable D call. Between the trimmed V and J ends, which lost 2 bases and 5 bases, there was a span of 7 bases. CDR1 is SEHNR, CDR2 FQNEAQ, per germline (reference sequence). CDR3 length: 13 amino acids. The chain's CDR3 is CASSLSKYQPQHF. The CDR3 bases are TGTGCCAGCAGCTTATCTAAATATCAGCCCCAGCATTTT.

The V call is TRBV10-1, the J call TRBJ1-1; 7 bases are a match to TRBD1. CDR3 length equals 14 residues. Per germline, CDR1 WNHNN and CDR2 SYGVQD (reference sequence). V dropped 2 bases and J dropped 1; count of bases not matched to a gene: 1. The CDR3 nucleotides read TGCGCCAGCAGTGAGGGACAGGCGAACACTGAAGCTTTCTTT. This encodes CASSEGQANTEAFF.

J is TRBJ1-3 and V is TRBV7-2; D is unresolved. Germline CDR1 reads SGHTA; CDR2 reads FQGNSA. This CDR3 is 14 amino acids long. V was pared by 0 bases and J by 1 base, with 4 bases between. The CDR3 sequence is CASSLAGSGNTIYF. CDR3 nucleotide sequence: TGTGCCAGCAGCTTAGCCGGGTCTGGAAACACCATATATTTT. The entire variable domain, with the rest obtained from reference TRBV7-2 and TRBJ1-3, is as follows: GAGVSQSPSNKVTEKGKDVELRCDPISGHTALYWYRQSLGQGLEFLIYFQGNSAPDKSGLPSDRFSAERTGGSVSTLTIQRTQQEDSAVYLCASSLAGSGNTIYFGEGSWLTVV.

This chain joins TRBV2 and TRBJ2-5; 7 bases align to TRBD1. The germline V gene encodes CDR1 SNHLY and CDR2 FYNNEI. The CDR3 has 15 amino acids. Trimming at V came to 6 bases and at J to 2 bases, leaving 9 bases not matched to a gene. The CDR3 sequence: CASSVTGVGQETQYF. DNA of the CDR3: TGTGCCAGCAGCGTAACAGGGGTAGGGCAAGAGACCCAGTACTTC.

This chain uses TRBV7-9 with TRBJ1-2, with D perhaps TRBD1 (6 bases). CDR3 size: 16 residues. V dropped 5 bases and J dropped 4 bases, with 20 bases sitting between them. From germline, CDR1 is SEHNR and CDR2 FQNEAQ (reference sequence). The CDR3 DNA reads as TGTGCCAGCAGCCAATATGGGGGGGCATTGGTCTATGGCTACACCTTC. This encodes CASSQYGGALVYGYTF.

The chain uses TRBV10-1 and TRBJ2-6; D is uncertain. The CDR3 loop spans 16 amino acids. Germline loops: CDR1 WNHNN, CDR2 SYGVQD (reference sequence). Trimming removed 0 bases from V and 3 bases from J, with 9 bases in between. The CDR3 bases are TGCGCCAGCAGTGAGTCGCGAGGAAGTGGGGCCAACGTCCTGACTTTC. This gives the protein CASSESRGSGANVLTF.

This rearrangement joins TRBV5-6 to TRBJ2-7; 10 bases line up with TRBD2. V shed 5 bases, J shed 2 bases, and the junction held 4 bases outside the gene matches. This CDR3 spans 14 amino acids. Per the germline V gene, CDR1 is SGHDT and CDR2 is YYEEEE. The CDR3 coding sequence is TGTGCCAGCAGACCGGGACTAGCGACCTACGAGCAGTACGTC. As protein: CASRPGLATYEQYV.

This clone has only one observation. The chain combines TRBV6-4 with TRBJ1-6, with 7 bases lining up with TRBD1. Unmatched junction bases numbered 8, after V lost 5 bases and J lost 4 bases. CDR3 size: 16 residues. Germline CDR1 and CDR2: MRHNA and SNTAGT. CDR3: CASSRTGALYNSPLHF. In nucleotides, the CDR3 is TGTGCCAGCAGTCGGACAGGAGCTCTTTATAATTCACCCCTCCACTTT.

The chain joins TRBV10-1 to TRBJ2-5; 12 bases match TRBD1. In germline, CDR1 is WNHNN, CDR2 SYGVQD (reference sequence). V lost 6 bases to trimming and J lost 5 bases; unmatched junction nucleotides: 7. There are 15 residues in the CDR3. DNA of the CDR3: TGCGCCAGCAGCTCGGGACAGGGGGCTTTGGAGACCCAGTACTTC. This codes for CASSSGQGALETQYF.

The gene calls are TRBV7-2 and TRBJ2-5; TRBD2 matches 10 bases. This CDR3 spans 18 amino acids. The J segment lost 2 bases and the V segment lost 2 bases, leaving 11 bases of the junction unmatched. Germline V lookup: CDR1 SGHTA, CDR2 FQGNSA. This CDR3 is CASSLLPGSGGIQETQYF. The CDR3 bases are TGTGCCAGCAGCTTATTGCCTGGTAGCGGGGGGATTCAAGAGACCCAGTACTTC.

The chain uses TRBV5-1 and TRBJ1-1; possibly TRBD1 for D (6 bases). Trimming left V 0 bases short and J 8 bases short, with 11 bases between. The CDR3 length is 13 residues. Germline CDR1 reads SGHRS; CDR2 reads YFSETQ. The CDR3 bases are TGCGCCAGCAGCTTGGGTGGGAGGGGGGAAGCTTTCTTT. It is translated as CASSLGGRGEAFF.

The gene calls are TRBV15 and TRBJ1-5, with 9 bases lining up with TRBD1. Losses at the gene ends were 8 bases for V and 6 bases for J; bases not matched to a gene: 8. In germline, CDR1 is LNHNV, CDR2 YYDKDF (reference sequence). CDR3 length equals 14 residues. The CDR3: CATGTGLTSQPQHF. In nucleotides, the CDR3 is TGTGCCACCGGGACAGGGCTTACGAGTCAGCCCCAGCATTTT.

This chain connects TRBV19 to TRBJ1-6; D possibly corresponds to TRBD1 (6 bases). Looked up from germline, CDR1 is LNHDA and CDR2 is SQIVND (reference sequence). The CDR3 is 14 amino acids. Trimming cost V 5 bases and J 4 bases, with 9 bases left between them. CDR3 nucleotide sequence: TGTGCCAGTAGTGGGGGCCTTTATAATTCACCCCTCCACTTT. Amino acid sequence: CASSGGLYNSPLHF.

This clone was observed once. The chain joins TRBV10-3 to TRBJ2-1, with 8 bases fitting TRBD1. CDR1 is ENHRY, CDR2 SYGVKD, per germline. J was trimmed by 10 bases and V by 3 bases; bases with no gene match: 5. This CDR3 has 13 residues. The CDR3 DNA is TGTGCCATCAGTGAACAGGGGGGCGGAGAGCAGTTCTTC. Amino acids: CAISEQGGGEQFF.

The chain is built from TRBV24-1 and TRBJ1-2, with TRBD1 identical over 7 bases. J lost 2 bases, V lost 2 bases, and 10 bases had no gene match. CDR1 KGHDR and CDR2 SFDVKD come from the germline V gene. CDR3 length: 17 amino acids. The CDR3, as DNA: TGTGCCACCAGTGATTCCAGACAGGGAGGGCGAAACTATGGCTACACCTTC. Amino acid sequence: CATSDSRQGGRNYGYTF.

This clone was picked up one time. The chain joins TRBV5-4 to TRBJ2-5, with TRBD2 matching 11 bases. V was pared by 2 bases and J by 5 bases, with 5 bases of the junction left unmatched. The CDR3 extends over 15 amino acids. Germline V CDR1 and CDR2: SGHNT, YYREEE (reference sequence). CDR3 amino acids: CASSFTSGGRETQYF. CDR3 nucleotide sequence: TGTGCCAGCAGCTTTACTAGCGGGGGCAGGGAGACCCAGTACTTC. The whole variable domain, remainder taken from reference TRBV5-4 and TRBJ2-5, is ETGVTQSPTHLIKTRGQQVTLRCSSQSGHNTVSWYQQALGQGPQFIFQYYREEENGRGNFPPRFSGLQFPNYSSELNVNALELDDSALYLCASSFTSGGRETQYFGPGTRLLVL.

The V and J genes are TRBV6-2 or TRBV6-3 and TRBJ1-1; D is undetermined. The CDR3 runs 14 residues. CDR1 MNHEY and CDR2 SVGEGT come from the germline V gene. V lost 2 bases and J 4 bases, leaving 11 bases between the germline ends. CDR3 bases: TGTGCCAGCAGTTACCCCCAGGAGGGCACTGAAGCTTTCTTT. Translated, it gives CASSYPQEGTEAFF.